The 28 T cell receptor beta chains reported below all come from one sample, sequenced in a study of vaccination effects on CD4 cells after COVID-19. These receptors have no known antigen. Peptide-pool stimulation followed by sequencing identified expanded antigen-specific CD4+ clonotypes in the ViraFEST assay. Having been cultured for about ten days, the cells underwent CD4+ T cell isolation. As their vaccination, participants received two doses of either BNT162b2 or mRNA-1273. Only in-frame clones appear in the TCRdb table, and some are missing; sequencing was by immunoSEQ multiplex PCR. The sample carries 30,000 or so clones, 55% to 75% recorded once. Sample: CD4+ T cells from PBMCs cultured with HCoV-229E spike peptides, taken after COVID-19 vaccination. The receptors were sampled from a human donor who received a COVID-19 vaccine.

This chain connects TRBV5-1 to TRBJ2-5, with 7 bases matching TRBD1. The germline V gene has CDR1 SGHRS and CDR2 YFSETQ. The CDR3 loop spans 15 amino acids. V lost 0 bases to trimming and J lost 3 bases; unmatched junction nucleotides: 5. CDR3 protein: CASSLGSGGEETQYF. The CDR3 nucleotides are TGCGCCAGCAGCTTGGGGTCAGGGGGTGAAGAGACCCAGTACTTC.

The chain has TRBV5-5 and TRBJ1-6; 9 bases agree with TRBD1. The CDR3 is 16 residues long. CDR1 is SGHKS, CDR2 YYEKEE, per germline (reference sequence). V lost 0 bases and J lost 4; bases outside the gene matches: 2. The CDR3 protein is CASSLGQGVYNSPLHF. The CDR3 coding sequence is TGTGCCAGCAGCTTGGGACAGGGGGTTTATAATTCACCCCTCCACTTT.

This chain joins TRBV7-9 and TRBJ1-2, with D tentatively TRBD1 (5 bases). The germline V gene has CDR1 SEHNR and CDR2 FQNEAQ (reference sequence). CDR3 length equals 13 residues. Trimming took off 5 bases at V and 5 bases at J, with 12 bases between the two ends. DNA of the CDR3: TGTGCCAGCAGCCTCCAAGGGGTATATGGCTACACCTTC. This translates into CASSLQGVYGYTF.

CDR3 DNA: TGTGCCAGCTCACCACCGAACAGGGAGCGCCTTGATGGCTACACCTTC. This sequence encodes CASSPPNRERLDGYTF. The rearrangement uses TRBV18 and TRBJ1-2; D may be TRBD1 (6 bases). Per germline, CDR1 KGHSH and CDR2 LQKENI. The length of the CDR3 is 16 residues. V shed 0 bases and J shed 6 bases, with 17 bases lying between them.

The chain recombines TRBV6-1 with TRBJ1-2, with D perhaps TRBD1 (5 bases). The germline gives CDR1 MNHNS, CDR2 SASEGT. The CDR3 consists of 14 residues. Trimming left V 6 bases short and J 4 bases short, with 15 bases between. Here the CDR3 DNA reads TGTGCCAGCAGCGCCCCAAGACAGCTCTATGGCTACACCTTC. It translates to CASSAPRQLYGYTF.

This clone was observed a handful of times. The chain is built from TRBV14 and TRBJ1-1; D is unclear. From germline, CDR1 is SGHDN and CDR2 FVKESK. V dropped 3 bases and J dropped 1 base, with 6 bases sitting between them. The CDR3 spans 13 residues. CDR3 DNA sequence: TGTGCCAGCAGCCAGCTAGAGAACACTGAAGCTTTCTTT. Translation: CASSQLENTEAFF.

The chain joins TRBV7-9 to TRBJ1-2; D gene ambiguous. This CDR3 comprises 14 residues. Germline V gene lookup returns CDR1 SEHNR and CDR2 FQNEAQ (reference sequence). Trimming removed 5 bases at V and 0 bases at J, with 10 bases between. CDR3 coding DNA: TGTGCCAGCAGCCCGCGGCGGTCTAACTATGGCTACACCTTC. Its translation is CASSPRRSNYGYTF.

This chain uses TRBV27 with TRBJ2-1, with 9 bases matching TRBD1. Losses at the gene ends were 5 bases for V and 0 bases for J; bases not matched to a gene: 2. From germline, CDR1 is MNHEY and CDR2 SMNVEV (reference sequence). This CDR3 spans 15 amino acids. CDR3 coding DNA: TGTGCCAGCAGTCGACAGGGGGTCTCCTACAATGAGCAGTTCTTC. Translation gives CASSRQGVSYNEQFF.

This clone was seen just once. The chain recombines TRBV3-1 (or the pseudogene TRBV3-2) with TRBJ2-3, with a weak D call TRBD2 (5 bases). V lost 0 bases and J 2 bases, leaving 9 bases between the germline ends. CDR3 size: 15 residues. Germline CDR1 is LGHDT and CDR2 is YNNKEL (reference sequence). For the CDR3, the DNA is TGTGCCAGCAGCCAAGATGGCCGGGACACAGATACGCAGTATTTT. Its translation: CASSQDGRDTDTQYF.

J is TRBJ1-1 and V is TRBV29-1; TRBD1 is a possible D gene (6 bases). CDR1 is SQVTM, CDR2 ANQGSEA, per germline. Trimming pared 6 bases from V and 2 bases from J, leaving 10 bases between. This CDR3 has 12 amino acids. CDR3 DNA sequence: TGCAGCGTAAGGACAGAAAACACTGAAGCTTTCTTT. Protein: CSVRTENTEAFF.

Notes on this clone: Other DNA sequences in this sample translate to the same CDR3. J is TRBJ2-5 and V is TRBV12-3 or TRBV12-4; D call uncertain. Trimming cost V 1 base and J 5 bases, with 2 bases left between them. This CDR3 comprises 11 residues. As DNA, the CDR3 is TGTGCCAGCAGTTTAGGGGAGACCCAGTACTTC. This encodes CASSLGETQYF.

The V call is TRBV4-1, the J call TRBJ1-3, with D maybe TRBD1 (5 bases). Trimming stripped 1 base from V and 0 bases from J, with 13 bases between. Germline V gene sequence: CDR1 MGHRA, CDR2 YSYEKL. This CDR3 comprises 17 residues. The CDR3 here is CASSQVTRAFSGNTIYF. The CDR3 region has the DNA TGCGCCAGCAGCCAAGTCACCAGGGCCTTCTCTGGAAACACCATATATTTT.

This rearrangement joins TRBV5-1 to TRBJ2-7; D may correspond to TRBD1 or TRBD2 (7 bases each). With 0 bases removed from V and 2 bases from J, the gap between germline ends came to 27 bases. Germline V gives CDR1 SGHRS, CDR2 YFSETQ. The CDR3 contains 20 residues. CDR3 sequence (DNA): TGCGCCAGCAGCTTGGTGGGAGGGGGCGAGATCGACAACAAACCCTACGAGCAGTACTTC. Its protein is CASSLVGGGEIDNKPYEQYF. Full variable domain (rest looked up from reference TRBV5-1 and TRBJ2-7): KAGVTQTPRYLIKTRGQQVTLSCSPISGHRSVSWYQQTPGQGLQFLFEYFSETQRNKGNFPGRFSGRQFSNSRSEMNVSTLELGDSALYLCASSLVGGGEIDNKPYEQYFGPGTRLTVT.

The rearrangement links TRBV5-1 to TRBJ1-5; D ambiguous. From germline, CDR1 is SGHRS and CDR2 YFSETQ. The CDR3 extends over 14 amino acids. Trimming cost V 0 bases and J 5 bases, with 9 bases left between them. CDR3 protein: CASSLDGVDQPQHF. In nucleotides, the CDR3 is TGCGCCAGCAGCTTGGATGGGGTGGATCAGCCCCAGCATTTT.

J is TRBJ2-7 and V is TRBV7-2; 7 bases agree with TRBD1. In germline, CDR1 is SGHTA, CDR2 FQGNSA. V lost 5 bases, J lost 3 bases, and 4 bases stayed unmatched. There are 13 residues in the CDR3. The CDR3 spells CASSRDSLYEQYF. CDR3 nucleotides: TGTGCCAGCAGCCGGGACAGCCTCTACGAGCAGTACTTC.

The chain uses TRBV4-1 and TRBJ1-1; D unclear. V was pared by 0 bases and J by 4 bases, with 9 bases between. The germline CDR1 and CDR2 sequences are MGHRA and YSYEKL. The CDR3 covers 14 residues. CDR3 amino acids: CASSQDKGITEAFF. The CDR3 DNA is TGCGCCAGCAGCCAAGATAAGGGAATCACTGAAGCTTTCTTT.

V usage is TRBV2 and J usage is TRBJ2-4; D may be TRBD1 or TRBD2 (5 bases each). Germline values: CDR1 SNHLY, CDR2 FYNNEI. V was pared by 6 bases and J by 8 bases, with 17 bases between. The CDR3 is made up of 14 amino acids. In DNA, the CDR3 is TGTGCCAGCAGCCGGGACCTGGGGATGGACATTCAGTACTTC. This sequence encodes CASSRDLGMDIQYF.

This sequence joins TRBV6-5 and TRBJ1-4, with D perhaps matching TRBD1 (5 bases). V was cut by 6 bases and J by 6 bases, with 14 bases left in between. The CDR3 is made up of 14 amino acids. In germline, CDR1 is MNHEY, CDR2 SVGAGI. This CDR3 reads CASRLAGRDEKLFF. CDR3 coding DNA: TGTGCCAGCAGACTCGCAGGGCGCGATGAAAAACTGTTTTTT.

The genes are TRBV27 and TRBJ2-7; 11 bases fit TRBD1. Germline V gene lookup returns CDR1 MNHEY and CDR2 SMNVEV (reference sequence). This CDR3 spans 16 amino acids. Trimming took 5 bases from V and 2 from J; bases not matched to a gene: 8. CDR3 amino acids: CASSPGTGGVPYEQYF. The CDR3 DNA follows: TGTGCCAGCAGTCCGGGGACAGGGGGGGTCCCCTACGAGCAGTACTTC.

In this sample, this clone turned up a few times. This chain links TRBV4-1 with TRBJ1-2; no clear D gene. CDR3 length: 14 residues. From germline, CDR1 is MGHRA and CDR2 YSYEKL. V lost 1 base and J lost 3, with 9 bases in between. CDR3 residues: CASSQVEVDYGYTF. The CDR3 coding sequence is TGCGCCAGCAGCCAAGTTGAGGTGGACTATGGCTACACCTTC.

The J gene is TRBJ1-1, the V gene TRBV3-1 (or the pseudogene TRBV3-2); D unclear. The CDR3 covers 13 residues. Trimming removed 1 base at V and 10 bases at J, with 13 bases between. Germline values: CDR1 LGHDT, CDR2 YNNKEL (reference sequence). CDR3 residues: CASSQAVGGGAFF. The CDR3 DNA reads as TGTGCCAGCAGCCAAGCGGTGGGCGGAGGAGCTTTCTTT.

This clone was detected only a few times. The chain uses TRBV10-2 and TRBJ2-7, with 7 bases that match TRBD1. The V segment lost 3 bases and the J segment 0 bases; nucleotides outside the gene matches: 8. The germline gives CDR1 WSHSY, CDR2 SAAADI. This CDR3 has 16 amino acids. The CDR3 loop is CASSDSGTVSSYEQYF. The CDR3 nucleotides are TGCGCCAGCAGTGATTCCGGGACAGTGAGCTCCTACGAGCAGTACTTC.

The V gene is TRBV5-1, the J gene TRBJ1-1, with D perhaps matching TRBD1 (5 bases). Trimming stripped 4 bases from V and 4 bases from J, with 17 bases between. The germline V gene has CDR1 SGHRS and CDR2 YFSETQ. The CDR3 is made up of 15 amino acids. CDR3 loop: CASSLQTEFPTEAFF. CDR3 bases: TGCGCCAGCAGCCTCCAGACAGAGTTTCCCACTGAAGCTTTCTTT.

This clone was found a few times. J is TRBJ1-1 and V is TRBV11-3; maybe TRBD1 (6 bases). V lost 5 bases and J lost 5, with 12 bases in between. This CDR3 is built from 13 residues. Germline V gene lookup returns CDR1 SGHNT and CDR2 YENEEA. The CDR3 region is CASSRTERTEAFF. CDR3 bases: TGTGCCAGCAGCCGGACAGAGAGGACTGAAGCTTTCTTT. The full variable domain, with the rest looked up from reference TRBV11-3 and TRBJ1-1, is EAGVVQSPRYKIIEKKQPVAFWCNPISGHNTLYWYLQNLGQGPELLIRYENEEAVDDSQLPKDRFSAERLKGVDSTLKIQPAELGDSAVYLCASSRTERTEAFFGQGTRLTVV.

Relative to its sample, this clone is medium-sized. The chain combines TRBV5-1 with TRBJ1-4; no reliable D call. The CDR3 is 15 amino acids. The germline V and J ends were trimmed by 4 bases and 10 bases, with 20 bases remaining between them. In germline, CDR1 is SGHRS, CDR2 YFSETQ. This chain's CDR3 is CASSLNTLTETKLFF. The CDR3 DNA reads as TGCGCCAGCAGCCTAAACACTTTGACGGAGACAAAACTGTTTTTT.

This sequence joins TRBV5-4 and TRBJ2-7; 8 positions match TRBD2. The V segment lost 2 bases and the J segment 6 bases; nucleotides outside the gene matches: 7. In germline, CDR1 is SGHNT, CDR2 YYREEE (reference sequence). This CDR3 is 14 amino acids long. The CDR3 sequence is CASSLRGGLGEQYF. The DNA of the CDR3 is TGTGCCAGCAGCTTACGGGGGGGCCTCGGCGAGCAGTACTTC.

The gene calls are TRBV18 and TRBJ2-5, with 12 bases matching TRBD1. The germline CDR1 and CDR2 sequences are KGHSH and LQKENI. This CDR3 comprises 15 residues. J gave up 4 bases and V 8 bases, and 8 bases lay outside the gene matches. CDR3 in amino acids: CASAGTGGFLETQYF. The CDR3 DNA follows: TGTGCCAGCGCCGGGACAGGGGGCTTCTTAGAGACCCAGTACTTC.

The chain links TRBV5-1 to TRBJ1-2; 7 nucleotides line up with TRBD1. The germline V gene encodes CDR1 SGHRS and CDR2 YFSETQ. After removal of 0 bases from V and 2 bases from J, the junction contained 1 base not matched to a gene. CDR3 length equals 14 residues. CDR3 sequence reads: CASSLETGNYGYTF. The CDR3 nucleotides are TGCGCCAGCAGCTTGGAGACAGGGAACTATGGCTACACCTTC.